The subject of this entry is one T cell receptor beta chain. TCRdb's table, derived via immunoSEQ multiplex PCR, lists solely in-frame clones and lacks some. The data contain about 2.4 million clones, under 95% of them singletons. The data derive from a study of shared clonotypes between healthy human individuals. Germline V lookup: CDR1 SNHLY, CDR2 FYNNEI. V was pared by 6 bases and J by 5 bases, with 7 bases of the junction left unmatched. This CDR3 contains 14 residues. Source material: naive CD4+ T cells from PBMCs. Subset indicated: CD45RA+ positively selected. This TCR was sampled from a man younger than 35 in good health. Some clones in this sample may be carry-over from other donors' samples. This chain links TRBV2 with TRBJ1-2, with 9 nucleotides matching TRBD1. In nucleotides, the CDR3 is TGTGCCAGCAGCCCACAGGGGGCGCTTTATGGCTACACCTTC. Amino acid sequence: CASSPQGALYGYTF.